This T cell receptor (beta chain) comes out of a study of blood T cell repertoires in COVID-19. About the study: PBMCs, B-cell-depleted T cells, or T cells were the source of the cDNA or gDNA that made up the material.

Per the study methods: Counts of nucleated cells, estimated from reference gene primer amplification, were obtained. Clones were sequenced by immunoSEQ multiplex PCR, and TCRdb holds only the in-frame ones, with some missing. That table supplies the V and J calls and clone size; D and trimming were determined from the DNA. The repertoire holds about 72,000 clones, with more than 75% as singletons. Germline CDR1 and CDR2: LGHDT and YNNKEL (reference sequence). Trimming took 7 bases from V and 4 from J; bases not matched to a gene: 8. The CDR3 is 14 residues long. What was sequenced was peripheral blood. This clonotype was obtained from an older woman with acute or convalescent COVID-19. The chain joins TRBV3-1 (or the pseudogene TRBV3-2) to TRBJ2-7; 9 bases map to TRBD1. CDR3 bases: TGTGCCAGCACTACAGAGGGACAGGGTTACGAGCAGTACTTC. Protein product: CASTTEGQGYEQYF.